This T cell receptor (beta chain) is drawn from a study of T cell repertoires in cytomegalovirus infection. Across the study: CMV infection and matching HLA type were both indicated by public TCR beta signatures.

On this clonotype: Its antigen is unidentified.

The V gene's germline CDR1 is SGHAT and CDR2 FQNNGV. The CDR3 sequence is 15 residues long. V dropped 5 bases and J dropped 4 bases, with 15 bases sitting between them. One entry per CDR3 protein, called by TCRdb with MiXCR from the reads. The sample yields roughly 860,000 distinct CDR3 sequences, around a third seen once. The sequencing here drew on cultured CD8+ T cells from PBMCs, taken from culture after CMV antigen stimulation. The chain couples TRBV11-2 to TRBJ1-3; a possible D gene is TRBD1 (5 bases). This sequence was found in a human donor in good health (CMV status not recorded). Some clones in this sample may be carry-over from other donors' samples. As DNA, the CDR3 is TGTGCCAGCAGCCAAACACCAGGGACGGGAAACACCATATATTTT. Protein: CASSQTPGTGNTIYF.